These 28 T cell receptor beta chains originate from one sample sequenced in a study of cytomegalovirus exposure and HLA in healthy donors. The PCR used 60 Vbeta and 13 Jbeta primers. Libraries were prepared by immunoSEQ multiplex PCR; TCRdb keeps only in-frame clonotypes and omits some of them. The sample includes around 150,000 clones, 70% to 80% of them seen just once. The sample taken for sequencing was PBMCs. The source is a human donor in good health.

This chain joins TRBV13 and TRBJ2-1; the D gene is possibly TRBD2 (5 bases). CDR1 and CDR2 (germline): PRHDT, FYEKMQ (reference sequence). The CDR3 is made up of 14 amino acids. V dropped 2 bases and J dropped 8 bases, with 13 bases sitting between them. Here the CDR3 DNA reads TGTGCCAGCAGCTTATTCCCGGGATCGGATGAGCAGTTCTTC. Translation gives CASSLFPGSDEQFF.

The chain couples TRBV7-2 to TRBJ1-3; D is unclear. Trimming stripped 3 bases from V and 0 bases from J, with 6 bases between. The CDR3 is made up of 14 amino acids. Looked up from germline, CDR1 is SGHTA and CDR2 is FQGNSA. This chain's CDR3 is CASSFSLSGNTIYF. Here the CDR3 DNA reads TGTGCCAGCAGCTTTTCCCTCTCTGGAAACACCATATATTTT.

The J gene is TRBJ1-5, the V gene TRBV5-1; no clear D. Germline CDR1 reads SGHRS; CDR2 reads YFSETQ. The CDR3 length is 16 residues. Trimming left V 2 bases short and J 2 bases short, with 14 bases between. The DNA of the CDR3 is TGCGCCAGCAGCTTAGGATCCCCTCGGGGCAATCAGCCCCAGCATTTT. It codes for CASSLGSPRGNQPQHF.

The CDR3 loop is CASSPTPTVGEKLFF. The CDR3 nucleotides read TGTGCCAGCAGCCCTACTCCTACGGTCGGTGAAAAACTGTTTTTT. The chain links TRBV7-9 to TRBJ1-4; no clear D gene. CDR1 and CDR2 from the germline V gene are SEHNR and FQNEAQ (reference sequence). Trimming removed 5 bases from V and 7 bases from J, with 17 bases in between. The CDR3 runs to 15 residues.

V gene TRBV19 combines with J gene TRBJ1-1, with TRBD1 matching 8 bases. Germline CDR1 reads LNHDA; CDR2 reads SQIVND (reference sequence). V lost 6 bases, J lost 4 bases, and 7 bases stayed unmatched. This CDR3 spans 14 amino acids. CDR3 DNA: TGTGCCAGTAGCTCCGGGACAGGTTTCACTGAAGCTTTCTTT. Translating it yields CASSSGTGFTEAFF.

The CDR3 here is CASSEGLAFATDTQYF. CDR3 coding DNA: TGTGCCAGCAGTGAAGGGCTAGCATTCGCTACAGATACGCAGTATTTT. The chain carries TRBV2 and TRBJ2-3, with a possible D match to TRBD2 (5 bases). V dropped 1 base and J dropped 3 bases, with 14 bases sitting between them. The germline CDR1 and CDR2 sequences are SNHLY and FYNNEI. There are 16 residues in the CDR3.

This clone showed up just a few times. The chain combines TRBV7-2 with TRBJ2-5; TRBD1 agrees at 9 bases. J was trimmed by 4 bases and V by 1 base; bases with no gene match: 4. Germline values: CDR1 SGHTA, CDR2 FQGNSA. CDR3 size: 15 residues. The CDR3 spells CASSLVDRGGETQYF. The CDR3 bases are TGTGCCAGCAGCTTAGTCGACAGGGGGGGAGAGACCCAGTACTTC.

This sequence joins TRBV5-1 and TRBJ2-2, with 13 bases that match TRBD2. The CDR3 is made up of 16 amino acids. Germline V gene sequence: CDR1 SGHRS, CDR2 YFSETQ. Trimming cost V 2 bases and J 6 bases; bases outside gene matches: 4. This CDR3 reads CASSFTSGGAAGELFF. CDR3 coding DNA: TGCGCCAGCAGCTTTACTAGCGGGGGGGCCGCCGGGGAGCTGTTTTTT.

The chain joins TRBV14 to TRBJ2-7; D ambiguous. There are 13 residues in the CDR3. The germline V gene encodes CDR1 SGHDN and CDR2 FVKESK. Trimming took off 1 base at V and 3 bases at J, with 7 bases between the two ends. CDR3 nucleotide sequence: TGTGCCAGCAGCCAAGTAGCCTTCTACGAGCAGTACTTC. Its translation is CASSQVAFYEQYF.

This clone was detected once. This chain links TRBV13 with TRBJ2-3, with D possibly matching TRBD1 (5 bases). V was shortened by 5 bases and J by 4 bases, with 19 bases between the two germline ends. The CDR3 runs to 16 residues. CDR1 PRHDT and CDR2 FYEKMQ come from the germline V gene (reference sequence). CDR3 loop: CASSPWTNSGSDTQYF. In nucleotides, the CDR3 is TGTGCCAGCAGCCCTTGGACAAACTCAGGGTCAGATACGCAGTATTTT.

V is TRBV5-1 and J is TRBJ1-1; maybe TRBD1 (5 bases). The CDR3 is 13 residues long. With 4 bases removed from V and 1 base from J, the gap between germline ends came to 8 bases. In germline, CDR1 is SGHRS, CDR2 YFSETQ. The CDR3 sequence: CASSGGTNTEAFF. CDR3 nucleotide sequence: TGCGCCAGCAGCGGAGGGACGAACACTGAAGCTTTCTTT.

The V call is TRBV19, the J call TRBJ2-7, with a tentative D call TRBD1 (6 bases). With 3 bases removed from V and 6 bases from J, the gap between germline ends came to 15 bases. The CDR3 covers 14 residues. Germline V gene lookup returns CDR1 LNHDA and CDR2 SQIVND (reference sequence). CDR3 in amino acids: CASSIRGQVPEQYF. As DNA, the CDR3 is TGTGCCAGTAGTATTAGGGGACAAGTCCCCGAGCAGTACTTC. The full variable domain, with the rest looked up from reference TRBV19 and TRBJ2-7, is DGGITQSPKYLFRKEGQNVTLSCEQNLNHDAMYWYRQDPGQGLRLIYYSQIVNDFQKGDIAEGYSVSREKKESFPLTVTSAQKNPTAFYLCASSIRGQVPEQYFGPGTRLTVT.

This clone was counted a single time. CDR3 amino acids: CASSNHFDRRFQPQHF. CDR3 in DNA: TGTGCCAGCAGTAACCATTTTGACAGGCGGTTTCAGCCCCAGCATTTT. The V and J genes are TRBV25-1 and TRBJ1-5, with D perhaps matching TRBD1 (6 bases). The CDR3 extends over 16 amino acids. The V gene lost 5 bases and the J gene lost 6 bases, with 20 bases spanning the gap. The germline V gene encodes CDR1 MGHDK and CDR2 SYGVNS. Using reference TRBV25-1 and TRBJ1-5 for the parts outside the CDR3, the full variable domain is EADIYQTPRYLVIGTGKKITLECSQTMGHDKMYWYQQDPGMELHLIHYSYGVNSTEKGDLSSESTVSRIRTEHFPLTLESARPSHTSQYLCASSNHFDRRFQPQHFGDGTRLSIL.

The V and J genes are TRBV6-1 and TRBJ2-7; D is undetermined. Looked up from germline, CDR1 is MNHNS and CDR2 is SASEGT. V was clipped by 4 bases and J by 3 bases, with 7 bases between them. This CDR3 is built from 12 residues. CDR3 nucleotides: TGTGCCAGCAGTGGAGGTAGCTACGAGCAGTACTTC. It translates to CASSGGSYEQYF.

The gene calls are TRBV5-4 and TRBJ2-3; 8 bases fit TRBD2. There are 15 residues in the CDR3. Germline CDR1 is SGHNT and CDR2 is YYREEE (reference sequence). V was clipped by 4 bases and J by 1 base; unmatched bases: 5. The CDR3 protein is CASSAGGAGTDTQYF. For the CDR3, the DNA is TGTGCCAGCAGCGCCGGGGGGGCCGGCACAGATACGCAGTATTTT.

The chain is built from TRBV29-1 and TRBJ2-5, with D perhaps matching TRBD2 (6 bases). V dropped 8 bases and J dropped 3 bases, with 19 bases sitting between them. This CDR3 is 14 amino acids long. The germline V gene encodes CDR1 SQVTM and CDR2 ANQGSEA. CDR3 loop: CSTGNSEGKETQYF. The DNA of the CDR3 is TGCAGCACCGGCAATTCGGAGGGGAAAGAGACCCAGTACTTC.

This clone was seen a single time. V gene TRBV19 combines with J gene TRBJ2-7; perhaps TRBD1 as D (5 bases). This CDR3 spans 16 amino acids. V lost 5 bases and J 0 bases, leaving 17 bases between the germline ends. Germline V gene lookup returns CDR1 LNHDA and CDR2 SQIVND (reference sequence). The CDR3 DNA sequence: TGTGCCAGTAGTGTCACAGCCCAAGGGGCCTCCTACGAGCAGTACTTC. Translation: CASSVTAQGASYEQYF. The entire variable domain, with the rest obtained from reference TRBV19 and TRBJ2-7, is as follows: DGGITQSPKYLFRKEGQNVTLSCEQNLNHDAMYWYRQDPGQGLRLIYYSQIVNDFQKGDIAEGYSVSREKKESFPLTVTSAQKNPTAFYLCASSVTAQGASYEQYFGPGTRLTVT.

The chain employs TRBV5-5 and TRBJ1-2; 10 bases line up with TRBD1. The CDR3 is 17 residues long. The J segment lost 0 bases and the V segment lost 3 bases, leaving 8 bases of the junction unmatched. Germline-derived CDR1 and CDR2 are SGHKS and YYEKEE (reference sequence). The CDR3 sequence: CASSYRDRGVTNYGYTF. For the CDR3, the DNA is TGTGCCAGCAGCTACCGGGACAGGGGAGTAACTAACTATGGCTACACCTTC.

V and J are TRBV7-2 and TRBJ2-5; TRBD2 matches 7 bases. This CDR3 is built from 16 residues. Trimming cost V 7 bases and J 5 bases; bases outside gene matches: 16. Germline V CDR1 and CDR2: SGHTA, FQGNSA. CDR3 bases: TGTGCCAGCACAACCACCCGGGGGGTGACTTTGGAGACCCAGTACTTC. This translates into CASTTTRGVTLETQYF.

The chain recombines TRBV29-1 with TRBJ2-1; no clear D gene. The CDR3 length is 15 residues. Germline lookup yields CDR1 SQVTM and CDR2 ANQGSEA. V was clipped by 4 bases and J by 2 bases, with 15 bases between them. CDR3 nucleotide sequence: TGCAGCGTTGGTTTAGAGGAGTGGCCCTACAATGAGCAGTTCTTC. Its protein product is CSVGLEEWPYNEQFF.

CDR3 residues: CALKSGGLDQPQHF. Here the CDR3 DNA reads TGTGCCCTCAAAAGCGGGGGGCTCGATCAGCCCCAGCATTTT. The chain employs TRBV30 and TRBJ1-5, with D tentatively TRBD1 (6 bases). Trimming stripped 8 bases from V and 5 bases from J, with 19 bases between. The CDR3 runs 14 residues. CDR1 GTSNPN and CDR2 SVGIG come from the germline V gene (reference sequence). The variable domain in full, completed from reference TRBV30 and TRBJ1-5, reads SQTIHQWPATLVQPVGSPLSLECTVEGTSNPNLYWYRQAAGRGLQLLFYSVGIGQISSEVPQNLSASRPQDRQFILSSKKLLLSDSGFYLCALKSGGLDQPQHFGDGTRLSIL.

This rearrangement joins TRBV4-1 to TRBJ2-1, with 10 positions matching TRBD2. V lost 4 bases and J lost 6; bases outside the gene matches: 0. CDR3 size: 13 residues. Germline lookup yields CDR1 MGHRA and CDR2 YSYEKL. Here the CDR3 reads CASSLAGGNEQFF. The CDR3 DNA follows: TGCGCCAGCAGCCTAGCGGGGGGCAATGAGCAGTTCTTC.

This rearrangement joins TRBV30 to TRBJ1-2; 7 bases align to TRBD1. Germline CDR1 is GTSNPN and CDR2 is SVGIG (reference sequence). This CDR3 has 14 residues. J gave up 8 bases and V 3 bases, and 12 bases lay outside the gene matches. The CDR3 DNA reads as TGTGCCTGGAGGGCGGAGGGGGCTGTTGGAGGCTACACCTTC. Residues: CAWRAEGAVGGYTF.

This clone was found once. The CDR3 bases are TGCGCCAGCAGCCAAGAGATGGGGCTGAATGAGCAGTTCTTC. This codes for CASSQEMGLNEQFF. This chain joins TRBV4-1 and TRBJ2-1; D may be TRBD1 (5 bases). Germline CDR1 and CDR2: MGHRA and YSYEKL. This CDR3 spans 14 amino acids. Trimming pared 0 bases from V and 7 bases from J, leaving 10 bases between.

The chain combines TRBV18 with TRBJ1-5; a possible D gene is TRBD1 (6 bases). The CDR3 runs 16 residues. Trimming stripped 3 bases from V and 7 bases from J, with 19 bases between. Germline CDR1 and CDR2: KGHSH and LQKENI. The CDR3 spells CASSPATGRVGQPQHF. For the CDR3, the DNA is TGTGCCAGCTCACCCGCAACAGGGAGGGTCGGGCAGCCCCAGCATTTT.

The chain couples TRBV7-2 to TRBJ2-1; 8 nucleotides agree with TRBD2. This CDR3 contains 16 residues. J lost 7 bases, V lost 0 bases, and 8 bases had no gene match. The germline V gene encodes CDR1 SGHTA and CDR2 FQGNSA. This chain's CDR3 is CASSLAVAGRVNEQFF. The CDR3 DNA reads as TGTGCCAGCAGCTTAGCGGTAGCGGGACGAGTGAATGAGCAGTTCTTC.

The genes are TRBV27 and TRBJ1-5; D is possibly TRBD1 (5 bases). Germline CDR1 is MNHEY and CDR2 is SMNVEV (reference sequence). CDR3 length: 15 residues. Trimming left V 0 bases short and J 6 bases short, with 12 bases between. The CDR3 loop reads CASSLSGGEGQPQHF. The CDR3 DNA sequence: TGTGCCAGCAGTTTATCCGGGGGGGAGGGTCAGCCCCAGCATTTT.

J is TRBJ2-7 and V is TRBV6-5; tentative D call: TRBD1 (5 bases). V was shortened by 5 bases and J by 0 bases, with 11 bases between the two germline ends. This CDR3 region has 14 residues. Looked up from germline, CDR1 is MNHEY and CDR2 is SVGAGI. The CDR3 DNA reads TGTGCCAGCAGTAAAGGGGTCCCCTCCTACGAGCAGTACTTC. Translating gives CASSKGVPSYEQYF.